This TCR beta chain was captured in a study of T cell responses to AZD1222 COVID-19 vaccine. Study-wide findings and caveats: Repertoires were sampled only after the peak T cell response.

Sequencing used immunoSEQ multiplex PCR; TCRdb keeps in-frame clones, though not all of them. The table lists some 150,000 clones, about 91% of them singletons. A word on this clone: No antigen is known for it.

The receptor's source is an adult in good health. Sequences were derived from peripheral blood, sampled on day 0 of MenACWY control vaccination.

CDR3 region: CSGDSKDTEAFF. In DNA form, the CDR3 reads TGCAGCGGGGACTCTAAGGACACTGAAGCTTTCTTT. V is TRBV29-1 and J is TRBJ1-1; D might be TRBD1 (5 bases). The CDR3 contains 12 residues. V was cut by 7 bases and J by 3 bases, with 12 bases left in between. The germline V gene encodes CDR1 SQVTM and CDR2 ANQGSEA.